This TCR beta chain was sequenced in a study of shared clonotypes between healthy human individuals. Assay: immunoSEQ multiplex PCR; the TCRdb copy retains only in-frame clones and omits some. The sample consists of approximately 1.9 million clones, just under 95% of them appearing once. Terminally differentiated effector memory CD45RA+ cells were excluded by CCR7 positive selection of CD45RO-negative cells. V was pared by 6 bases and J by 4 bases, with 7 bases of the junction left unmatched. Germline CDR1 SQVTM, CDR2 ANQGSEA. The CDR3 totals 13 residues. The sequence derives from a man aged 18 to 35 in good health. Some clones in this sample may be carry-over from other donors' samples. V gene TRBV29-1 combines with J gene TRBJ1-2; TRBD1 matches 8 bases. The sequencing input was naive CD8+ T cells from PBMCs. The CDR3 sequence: CSVGATGGYGYTF. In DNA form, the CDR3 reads TGCAGCGTCGGAGCTACAGGGGGCTATGGCTACACCTTC.